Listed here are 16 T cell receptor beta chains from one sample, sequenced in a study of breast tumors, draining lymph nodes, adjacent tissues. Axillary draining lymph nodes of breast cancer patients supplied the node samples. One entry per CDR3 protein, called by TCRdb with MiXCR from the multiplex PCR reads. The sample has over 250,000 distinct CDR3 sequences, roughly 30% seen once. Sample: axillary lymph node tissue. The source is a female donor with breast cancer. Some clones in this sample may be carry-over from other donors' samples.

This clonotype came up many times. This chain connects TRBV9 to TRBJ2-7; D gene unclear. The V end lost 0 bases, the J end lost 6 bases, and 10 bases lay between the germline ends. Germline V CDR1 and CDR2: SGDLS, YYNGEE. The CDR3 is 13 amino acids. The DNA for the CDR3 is TGTGCCAGCAGCGTAGACACGTTTACCGAGCAGTACTTC. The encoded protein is CASSVDTFTEQYF.

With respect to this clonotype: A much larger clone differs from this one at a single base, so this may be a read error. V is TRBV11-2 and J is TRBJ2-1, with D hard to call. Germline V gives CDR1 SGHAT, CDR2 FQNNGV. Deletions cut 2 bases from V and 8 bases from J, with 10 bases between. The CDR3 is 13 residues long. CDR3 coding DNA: TGTGCCAGCAGCTTACTAGTGGTTGATGAGCAGTTCTTC. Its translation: CASSLLVVDEQFF.

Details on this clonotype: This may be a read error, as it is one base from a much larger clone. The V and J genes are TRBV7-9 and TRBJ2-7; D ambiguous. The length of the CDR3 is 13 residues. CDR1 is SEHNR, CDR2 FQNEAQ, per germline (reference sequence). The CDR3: CASRVGIYEEQHF. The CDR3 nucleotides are TGTGCCAGCAGGGTCGGTATTTACGAAGAGCAGCACTTC. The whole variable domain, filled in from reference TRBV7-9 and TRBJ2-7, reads DTGVSQNPRHKITKRGQNVTFRCDPISEHNRLYWYRQTLGQGPEFLTYFQNEAQLEKSRLLSDRFSAERPKGSFSTLEIQRTEQGDSAMYLCASRVGIYEEQHFGPGTRLTVT.

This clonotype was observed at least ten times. CDR3 protein: CASSQPLVNEQFF. The CDR3 region has the DNA TGTGCCAGCAGTCAGCCCCTAGTAAATGAGCAGTTCTTC. The chain recombines TRBV12-3 or TRBV12-4 with TRBJ2-1; no clear D gene. The CDR3 loop spans 13 amino acids. V lost 5 bases, J lost 7 bases, and 12 bases lay in between.

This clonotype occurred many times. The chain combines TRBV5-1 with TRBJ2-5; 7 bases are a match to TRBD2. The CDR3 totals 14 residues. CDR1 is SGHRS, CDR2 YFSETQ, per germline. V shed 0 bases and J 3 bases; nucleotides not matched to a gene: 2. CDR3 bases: TGCGCCAGCAGCTTGGGGAGCGGGAAAGAGACCCAGTACTTC. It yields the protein CASSLGSGKETQYF. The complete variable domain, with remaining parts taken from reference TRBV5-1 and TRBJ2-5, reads KAGVTQTPRYLIKTRGQQVTLSCSPISGHRSVSWYQQTPGQGLQFLFEYFSETQRNKGNFPGRFSGRQFSNSRSEMNVSTLELGDSALYLCASSLGSGKETQYFGPGTRLLVL.

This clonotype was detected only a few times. CDR3 in DNA: TGTGCCAGCAGCCCGAATTTACTAGCGGATTACAATGAGCAGTTCTTC. Amino acid sequence: CASSPNLLADYNEQFF. The gene calls are TRBV3-1 and TRBJ2-1; 8 nucleotides agree with TRBD2. Trimming removed 4 bases from V and 4 bases from J; junction bases left unmatched: 9. The germline V gene encodes CDR1 LGHDT and CDR2 YNNKEL (reference sequence). This CDR3 has 16 amino acids.

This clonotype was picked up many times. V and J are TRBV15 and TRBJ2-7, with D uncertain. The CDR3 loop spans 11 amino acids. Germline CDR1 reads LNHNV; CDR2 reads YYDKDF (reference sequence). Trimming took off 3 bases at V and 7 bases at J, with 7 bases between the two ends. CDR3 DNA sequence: TGTGCCACCAGCAGTTTGGGAGAGCAGTACTTC. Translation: CATSSLGEQYF.

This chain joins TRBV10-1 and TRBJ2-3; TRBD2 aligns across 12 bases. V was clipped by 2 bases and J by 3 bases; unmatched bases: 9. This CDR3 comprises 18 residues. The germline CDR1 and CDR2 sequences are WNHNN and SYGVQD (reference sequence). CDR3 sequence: CASSERTSGERATDTQYF. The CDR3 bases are TGCGCCAGCAGTGAGCGGACTAGCGGGGAACGGGCAACAGATACGCAGTATTTT.

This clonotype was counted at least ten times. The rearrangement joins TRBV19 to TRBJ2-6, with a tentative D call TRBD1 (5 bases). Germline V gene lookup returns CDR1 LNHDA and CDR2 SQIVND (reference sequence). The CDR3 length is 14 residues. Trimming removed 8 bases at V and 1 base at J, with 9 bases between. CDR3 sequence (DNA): TGTGCCAGTGGGCAGGGTTCTGGGGCCAACGTCCTGACTTTC. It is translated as CASGQGSGANVLTF.

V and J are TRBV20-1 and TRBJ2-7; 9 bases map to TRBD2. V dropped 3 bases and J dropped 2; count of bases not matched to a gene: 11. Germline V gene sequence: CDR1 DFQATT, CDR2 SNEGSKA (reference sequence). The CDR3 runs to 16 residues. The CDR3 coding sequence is TGCAGTGCTAGCTCTACGGGACTAGCTGAACCCTACGAGCAGTACTTC. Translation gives CSASSTGLAEPYEQYF.

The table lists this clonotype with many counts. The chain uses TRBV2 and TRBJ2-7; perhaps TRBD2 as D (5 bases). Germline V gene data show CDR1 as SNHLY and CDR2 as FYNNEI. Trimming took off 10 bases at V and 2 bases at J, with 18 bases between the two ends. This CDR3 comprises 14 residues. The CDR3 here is CATKEEALTYEQYF. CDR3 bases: TGTGCCACCAAGGAGGAGGCATTGACCTACGAGCAGTACTTC. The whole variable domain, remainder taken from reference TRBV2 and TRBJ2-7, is EPEVTQTPSHQVTQMGQEVILRCVPISNHLYFYWYRQILGQKVEFLVSFYNNEISEKSEIFDDQFSVERPDGSNFTLKIRSTKLEDSAMYFCATKEEALTYEQYFGPGTRLTVT.

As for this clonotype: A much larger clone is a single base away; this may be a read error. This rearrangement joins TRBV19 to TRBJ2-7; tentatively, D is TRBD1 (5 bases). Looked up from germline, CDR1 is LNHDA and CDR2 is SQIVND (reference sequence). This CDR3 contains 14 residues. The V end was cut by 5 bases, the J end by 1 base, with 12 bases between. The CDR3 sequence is CASSLQEWSYEQYF. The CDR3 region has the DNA TGTGCCAGTAGTTTACAGGAGTGGTCCTACGAGCAGTACTTC.

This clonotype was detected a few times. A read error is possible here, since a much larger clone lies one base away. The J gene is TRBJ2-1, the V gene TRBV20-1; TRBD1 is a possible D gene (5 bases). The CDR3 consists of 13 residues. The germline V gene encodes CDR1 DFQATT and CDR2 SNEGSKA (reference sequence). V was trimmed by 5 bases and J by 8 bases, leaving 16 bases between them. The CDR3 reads CSAPHDSRDEQFF. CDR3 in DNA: TGCAGTGCTCCTCACGACAGTCGGGATGAGCAGTTCTTC.

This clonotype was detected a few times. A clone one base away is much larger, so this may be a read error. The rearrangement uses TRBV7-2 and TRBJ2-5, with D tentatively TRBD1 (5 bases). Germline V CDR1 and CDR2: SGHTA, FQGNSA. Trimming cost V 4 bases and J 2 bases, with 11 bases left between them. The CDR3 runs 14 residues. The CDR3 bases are TGTGCCAGCAGCTCAGGGCTAGTTCAAGAGACCCAGTACTTC. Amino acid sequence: CASSSGLVQETQYF.

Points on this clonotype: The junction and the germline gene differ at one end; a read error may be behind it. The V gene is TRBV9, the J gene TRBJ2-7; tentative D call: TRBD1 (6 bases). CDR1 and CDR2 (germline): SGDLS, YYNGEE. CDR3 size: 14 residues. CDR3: CASSVGGPSYEQSF. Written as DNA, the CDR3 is TGTGCCAGCAGCGTAGGGGGGCCGTCCTACGAGCAGTCCTTC.

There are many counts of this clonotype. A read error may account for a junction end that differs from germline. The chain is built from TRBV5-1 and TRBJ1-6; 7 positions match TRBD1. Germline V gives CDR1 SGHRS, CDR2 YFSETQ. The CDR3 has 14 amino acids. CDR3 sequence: CASRTGTANSPLHF. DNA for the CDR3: TGCGCCAGCAGAACCGGGACAGCAAATTCCCCCCTCCACTTT.